The 20 T cell receptor beta chains presented below share a single source sample, sequenced in a study of T cell responses to AZD1222 COVID-19 vaccine. Libraries were prepared by immunoSEQ multiplex PCR; TCRdb keeps only in-frame clonotypes and omits some of them. Of about 140,000 clones in the sample, around 93% are singletons; the top ten hold less than 3.5%. The sequencing used peripheral blood, collected 28 days after the second AZD1222 dose. These receptors were taken from an adult who received the AZD1222 COVID-19 vaccine.

V usage is TRBV11-2 and J usage is TRBJ2-1; TRBD2 aligns across 9 bases. CDR3 length: 17 residues. Germline CDR1 reads SGHAT; CDR2 reads FQNNGV. Trimming cost V 5 bases and J 1 base; bases outside gene matches: 9. CDR3 DNA: TGTGCCAGCAGCACCCGGACTAGCGCCATGTCCTACAATGAGCAGTTCTTC. Translation: CASSTRTSAMSYNEQFF.

The V and J genes are TRBV9 and TRBJ2-1; D remains ambiguous. From germline, CDR1 is SGDLS and CDR2 YYNGEE. CDR3 length: 13 amino acids. V lost 6 bases to trimming and J lost 4 bases, with 11 bases between them. CDR3 loop: CASTTDQYNEQFF. CDR3 bases: TGTGCCAGCACCACCGACCAGTACAATGAGCAGTTCTTC.

This clone was found once. The chain uses TRBV19 and TRBJ1-1; TRBD1 aligns across 8 bases. Per the germline V gene, CDR1 is LNHDA and CDR2 is SQIVND (reference sequence). The V and J ends lost 4 bases and 1 base, in that order; junction bases with no gene match: 5. CDR3 length: 15 residues. The CDR3 DNA is TGTGCCAGTAGTAACCGACAGGGGAGGAACACTGAAGCTTTCTTT. This gives the protein CASSNRQGRNTEAFF.

J is TRBJ2-7 and V is TRBV20-1; D not certain. With 3 bases removed from V and 5 bases from J, the gap between germline ends came to 5 bases. Per germline, CDR1 DFQATT and CDR2 SNEGSKA (reference sequence). The CDR3 covers 10 residues. The CDR3 loop is CSASLDEQYF. The CDR3 DNA follows: TGCAGTGCTAGTCTGGACGAGCAGTACTTC.

The V and J genes are TRBV7-9 and TRBJ2-7, with D unclear. CDR3 length: 13 amino acids. CDR1 and CDR2 from the germline V gene are SEHNR and FQNEAQ (reference sequence). Trimming cost V 3 bases and J 2 bases, with 8 bases left between them. DNA for the CDR3: TGTGCCAGCAGCTTCGGCGGAACCTACGAGCAGTACTTC. Translating it yields CASSFGGTYEQYF.

V usage is TRBV30 and J usage is TRBJ1-5; D is unresolved. Germline CDR1 is GTSNPN and CDR2 is SVGIG (reference sequence). Deletions cut 5 bases from V and 3 bases from J, with 11 bases between. This CDR3 is built from 13 residues. The CDR3 loop reads CAWESDNNQPQHF. As DNA, the CDR3 is TGTGCCTGGGAAAGCGACAACAATCAGCCCCAGCATTTT. The entire variable domain, with the rest obtained from reference TRBV30 and TRBJ1-5, is as follows: SQTIHQWPATLVQPVGSPLSLECTVEGTSNPNLYWYRQAAGRGLQLLFYSVGIGQISSEVPQNLSASRPQDRQFILSSKKLLLSDSGFYLCAWESDNNQPQHFGDGTRLSIL.

The chain joins TRBV6-5 to TRBJ2-1, with 11 nucleotides matching TRBD2. This CDR3 spans 14 amino acids. The germline CDR1 and CDR2 sequences are MNHEY and SVGAGI. The J segment lost 8 bases and the V segment lost 2 bases, leaving 2 bases of the junction unmatched. CDR3 nucleotides: TGTGCCAGCAGTTACATAGCGGGAGGGGATGAGCAGTTCTTC. Protein sequence: CASSYIAGGDEQFF.

The V and J genes are TRBV5-4 and TRBJ1-1; maybe TRBD1 (5 bases). V lost 7 bases to trimming and J lost 3 bases, with 13 bases between them. The CDR3 length is 13 residues. Per the germline V gene, CDR1 is SGHNT and CDR2 is YYREEE (reference sequence). In DNA, the CDR3 is TGTGCCAGCCGCGGGCCGGGGGACACTGAAGCTTTCTTT. Protein: CASRGPGDTEAFF.

The V and J genes are TRBV7-8 and TRBJ2-1; TRBD2 matches at 14 bases. The germline gives CDR1 SGHVS, CDR2 FQNEAQ. The CDR3 is made up of 16 amino acids. V lost 8 bases and J lost 6; bases outside the gene matches: 9. Here the CDR3 reads CASGTSGRGGSNEQFF. The CDR3 DNA follows: TGTGCCAGCGGGACTAGCGGGAGAGGGGGAAGCAATGAGCAGTTCTTC.

This sequence joins TRBV29-1 and TRBJ2-2; 7 bases map to TRBD1. This CDR3 comprises 14 residues. Germline V gene data show CDR1 as SQVTM and CDR2 as ANQGSEA. The J segment lost 2 bases and the V segment lost 4 bases, leaving 4 bases of the junction unmatched. The CDR3 DNA sequence: TGCAGCGTTGTGGGACAGCCAAACACCGGGGAGCTGTTTTTT. Translated: CSVVGQPNTGELFF.

CDR3 residues: CASSLGLAGNTGELFF. The CDR3, as DNA: TGTGCCAGCAGCTTAGGACTAGCGGGGAACACCGGGGAGCTGTTTTTT. This rearrangement joins TRBV9 to TRBJ2-2; TRBD2 agrees at 11 bases. The V gene's germline CDR1 is SGDLS and CDR2 YYNGEE. Germline trimming cut 4 bases from V and 1 base from J; bases unmatched to any gene: 3. The CDR3 has 16 amino acids. The full variable domain, with the rest looked up from reference TRBV9 and TRBJ2-2, is DSGVTQTPKHLITATGQRVTLRCSPRSGDLSVYWYQQSLDQGLQFLIQYYNGEERAKGNILERFSAQQFPDLHSELNLSSLELGDSALYFCASSLGLAGNTGELFFGEGSRLTVL.

The chain recombines TRBV19 with TRBJ2-3, with 14 bases identical to TRBD2. Germline V lookup: CDR1 LNHDA, CDR2 SQIVND (reference sequence). V was pared by 5 bases and J by 1 base, with 8 bases of the junction left unmatched. The CDR3 consists of 18 residues. This CDR3 is CASSSGTSGRSGTDTQYF. The CDR3 DNA is TGTGCCAGTAGTTCCGGGACTAGCGGGAGATCGGGCACAGATACGCAGTATTTT.

The rearrangement uses TRBV7-2 and TRBJ2-5, with 13 bases identical to TRBD2. Germline CDR1 SGHTA, CDR2 FQGNSA. The CDR3 has 16 residues. The V segment lost 6 bases and the J segment 4 bases; nucleotides outside the gene matches: 8. CDR3 residues: CASSSQGTSGIETQYF. The CDR3 DNA reads as TGTGCCAGCAGTTCCCAAGGGACTAGCGGGATAGAGACCCAGTACTTC.

This chain uses TRBV4-2 with TRBJ1-1; 7 nucleotides agree with TRBD1. The CDR3 contains 15 residues. Germline CDR1 LGHNA, CDR2 YNFKEQ. Trimming cost V 4 bases and J 3 bases; bases outside gene matches: 8. CDR3 nucleotides: TGTGCCAGCAGCCTCTACAGGGGAGGGGACACTGAAGCTTTCTTT. Amino acids: CASSLYRGGDTEAFF.

The genes are TRBV9 and TRBJ2-2, with no clear D. The CDR3 has 15 amino acids. Trimming shortened V by 4 bases and J by 9 bases, and 19 bases separated the two germline ends. From germline, CDR1 is SGDLS and CDR2 YYNGEE. As DNA, the CDR3 is TGTGCCAGCAGCCCCCGTTTCTCTGACCCGAGGGAGCTGTTTTTT. This gives the protein CASSPRFSDPRELFF.

The chain couples TRBV28 to TRBJ2-1, with 9 positions matching TRBD2. CDR3 size: 19 residues. Unmatched junction bases numbered 16, after V lost 6 bases and J lost 1 base. The germline V gene encodes CDR1 MDHEN and CDR2 SYDVKM. Written as DNA, the CDR3 is TGTGCCAGCAGATTTATAGGGACTAGCCACTTTATTTCCTACAATGAGCAGTTCTTC. This translates into CASRFIGTSHFISYNEQFF.

V gene TRBV18 combines with J gene TRBJ2-1; no firm D call. V lost 6 bases, J lost 8 bases, and 20 bases lay in between. CDR1 and CDR2 (germline): KGHSH, LQKENI. The CDR3 sequence is 15 residues long. CDR3 sequence (DNA): TGTGCCAGCTCTCCCCCCGTGGTCCAGGTCTATGAGCAGTTCTTC. It specifies CASSPPVVQVYEQFF.

The genes are TRBV28 and TRBJ1-6, with 8 bases that match TRBD1. V trimming: 5 bases; J trimming: 5 bases; junction bases outside the gene matches: 8. Germline V gene sequence: CDR1 MDHEN, CDR2 SYDVKM. The CDR3 has 16 residues. CDR3 residues: CASSPSTGANNSPLHF. As DNA, the CDR3 is TGTGCCAGCAGTCCCTCGACAGGGGCGAATAATTCACCCCTCCACTTT. The whole variable domain, filled in from reference TRBV28 and TRBJ1-6, reads DVKVTQSSRYLVKRTGEKVFLECVQDMDHENMFWYRQDPGLGLRLIYFSYDVKMKEKGDIPEGYSVSREKKERFSLILESASTNQTSMYLCASSPSTGANNSPLHFGNGTRLTVT.

This clone was seen more than once but under ten times. V is TRBV6-5 and J is TRBJ2-2; tentatively, D is TRBD1 (6 bases). The CDR3 contains 13 residues. Trimming removed 2 bases from V and 9 bases from J, with 10 bases in between. Germline loops: CDR1 MNHEY, CDR2 SVGAGI. As DNA, the CDR3 is TGTGCCAGCAGTTACGTCAGGGGCCGGGAGCTGTTTTTT. Translating it yields CASSYVRGRELFF.

The genes are TRBV2 and TRBJ2-1; 7 bases map to TRBD2. The CDR3 length is 15 residues. Germline CDR1 and CDR2: SNHLY and FYNNEI. With 7 bases clipped from V and 0 bases from J, the junction kept 6 bases outside the gene matches. DNA for the CDR3: TGTGCCAGCACGGGCGGGAGCGTCTCCTACAATGAGCAGTTCTTC. Its protein product is CASTGGSVSYNEQFF.